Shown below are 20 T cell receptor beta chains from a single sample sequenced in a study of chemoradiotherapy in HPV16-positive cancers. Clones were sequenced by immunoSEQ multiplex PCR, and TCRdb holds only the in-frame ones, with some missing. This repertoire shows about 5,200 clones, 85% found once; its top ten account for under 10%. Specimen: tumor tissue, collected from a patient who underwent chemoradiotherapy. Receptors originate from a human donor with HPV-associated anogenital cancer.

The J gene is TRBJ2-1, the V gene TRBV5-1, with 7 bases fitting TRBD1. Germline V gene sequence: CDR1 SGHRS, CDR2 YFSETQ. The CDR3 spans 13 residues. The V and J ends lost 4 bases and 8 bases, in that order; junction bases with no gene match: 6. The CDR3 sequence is CASSGDSRDEQFF. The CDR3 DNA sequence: TGCGCCAGCAGCGGGGACAGTAGGGATGAGCAGTTCTTC.

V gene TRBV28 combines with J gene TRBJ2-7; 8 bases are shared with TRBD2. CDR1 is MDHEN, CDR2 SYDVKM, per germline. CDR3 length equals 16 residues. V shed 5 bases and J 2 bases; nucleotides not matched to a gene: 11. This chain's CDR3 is CASSDPSGGRTYEQYF. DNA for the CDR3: TGTGCCAGCAGTGACCCGAGCGGGGGCCGAACCTACGAGCAGTACTTC. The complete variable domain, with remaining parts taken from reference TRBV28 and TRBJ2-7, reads DVKVTQSSRYLVKRTGEKVFLECVQDMDHENMFWYRQDPGLGLRLIYFSYDVKMKEKGDIPEGYSVSREKKERFSLILESASTNQTSMYLCASSDPSGGRTYEQYFGPGTRLTVT.

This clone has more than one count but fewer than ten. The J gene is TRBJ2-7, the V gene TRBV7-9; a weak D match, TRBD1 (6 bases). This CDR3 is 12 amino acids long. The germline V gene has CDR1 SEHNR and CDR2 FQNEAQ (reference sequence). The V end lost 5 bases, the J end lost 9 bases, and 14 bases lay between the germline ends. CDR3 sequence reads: CASSLGLGGQYV. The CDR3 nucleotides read TGTGCCAGCAGCCTGGGCCTAGGGGGGCAGTACGTC.

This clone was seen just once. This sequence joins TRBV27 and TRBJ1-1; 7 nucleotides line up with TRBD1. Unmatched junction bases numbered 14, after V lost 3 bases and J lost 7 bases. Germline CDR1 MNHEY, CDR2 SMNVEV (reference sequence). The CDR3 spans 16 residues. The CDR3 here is CASSFQTGMGLSEAFF. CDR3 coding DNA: TGTGCCAGCAGTTTCCAGACAGGGATGGGACTTAGTGAAGCTTTCTTT.

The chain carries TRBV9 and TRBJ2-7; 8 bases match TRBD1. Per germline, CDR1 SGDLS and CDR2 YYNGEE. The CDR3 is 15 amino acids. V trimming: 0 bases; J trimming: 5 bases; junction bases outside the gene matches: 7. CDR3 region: CASSVDGQGIDEQYF. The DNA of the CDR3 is TGTGCCAGCAGCGTAGACGGACAGGGCATCGACGAGCAGTACTTC.

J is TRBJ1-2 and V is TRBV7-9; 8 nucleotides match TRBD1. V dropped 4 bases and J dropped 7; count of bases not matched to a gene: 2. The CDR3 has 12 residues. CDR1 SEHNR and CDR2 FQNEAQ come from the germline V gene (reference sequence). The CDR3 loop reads CASSSQGGGYTF. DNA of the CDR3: TGTGCCAGCAGCTCACAGGGGGGTGGCTACACCTTC.

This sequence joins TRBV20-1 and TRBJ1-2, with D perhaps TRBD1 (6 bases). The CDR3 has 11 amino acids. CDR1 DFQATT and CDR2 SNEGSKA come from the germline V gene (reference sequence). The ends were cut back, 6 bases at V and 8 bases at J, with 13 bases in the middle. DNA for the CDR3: TGCAGTGCCCGCCAGGGGAGCGGCTACACCTTC. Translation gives CSARQGSGYTF.

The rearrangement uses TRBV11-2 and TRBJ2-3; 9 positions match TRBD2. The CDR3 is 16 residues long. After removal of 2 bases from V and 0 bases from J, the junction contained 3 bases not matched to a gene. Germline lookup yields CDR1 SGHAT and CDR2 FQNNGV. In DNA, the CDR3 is TGTGCCAGCAGCTTAAGTCTAGCGGGGAGCACAGATACGCAGTATTTT. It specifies CASSLSLAGSTDTQYF.

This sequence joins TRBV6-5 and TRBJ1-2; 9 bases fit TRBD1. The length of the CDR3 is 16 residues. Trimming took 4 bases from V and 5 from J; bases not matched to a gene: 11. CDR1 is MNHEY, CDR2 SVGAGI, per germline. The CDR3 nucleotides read TGTGCCAGCAGTTCCGTTAGAACAGGGGGCGGTTATGGCTACACCTTC. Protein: CASSSVRTGGGYGYTF.

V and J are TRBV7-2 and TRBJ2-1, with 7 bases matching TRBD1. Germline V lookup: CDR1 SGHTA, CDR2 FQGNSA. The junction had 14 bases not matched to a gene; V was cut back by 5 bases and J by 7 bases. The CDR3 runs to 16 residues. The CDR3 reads CASSPWSRDRKNEQFF. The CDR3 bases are TGTGCCAGCAGCCCCTGGTCCCGGGACAGAAAAAATGAGCAGTTCTTC. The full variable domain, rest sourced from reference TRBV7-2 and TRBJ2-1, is GAGVSQSPSNKVTEKGKDVELRCDPISGHTALYWYRQSLGQGLEFLIYFQGNSAPDKSGLPSDRFSAERTGGSVSTLTIQRTQQEDSAVYLCASSPWSRDRKNEQFFGPGTRLTVL.

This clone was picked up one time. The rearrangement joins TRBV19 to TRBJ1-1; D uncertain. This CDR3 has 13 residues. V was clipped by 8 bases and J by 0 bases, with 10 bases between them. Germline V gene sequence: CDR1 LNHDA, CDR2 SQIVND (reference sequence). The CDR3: CASQGRMNTEAFF. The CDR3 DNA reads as TGTGCCAGTCAAGGACGGATGAACACTGAAGCTTTCTTT.

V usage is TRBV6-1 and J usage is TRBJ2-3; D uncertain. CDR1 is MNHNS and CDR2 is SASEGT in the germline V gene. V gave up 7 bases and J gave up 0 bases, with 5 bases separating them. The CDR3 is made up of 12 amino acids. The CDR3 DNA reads TGTGCCAGCACTGGGAGCACAGATACGCAGTATTTT. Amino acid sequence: CASTGSTDTQYF.

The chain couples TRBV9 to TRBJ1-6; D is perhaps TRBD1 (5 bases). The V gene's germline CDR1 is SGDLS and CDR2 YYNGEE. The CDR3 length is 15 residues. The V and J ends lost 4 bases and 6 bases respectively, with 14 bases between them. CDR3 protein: CASSPRRDLNSPLHF. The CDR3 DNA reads TGTGCCAGCAGCCCTCGCAGGGACCTTAATTCACCCCTCCACTTT.

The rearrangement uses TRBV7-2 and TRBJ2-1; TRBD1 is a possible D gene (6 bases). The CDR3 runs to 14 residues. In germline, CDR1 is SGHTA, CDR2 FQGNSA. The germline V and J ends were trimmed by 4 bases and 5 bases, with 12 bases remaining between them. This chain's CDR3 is CASSWTTGDNEQFF. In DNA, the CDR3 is TGTGCCAGCAGCTGGACGACAGGAGACAATGAGCAGTTCTTC. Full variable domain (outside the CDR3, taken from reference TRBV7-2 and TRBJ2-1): GAGVSQSPSNKVTEKGKDVELRCDPISGHTALYWYRQSLGQGLEFLIYFQGNSAPDKSGLPSDRFSAERTGGSVSTLTIQRTQQEDSAVYLCASSWTTGDNEQFFGPGTRLTVL.

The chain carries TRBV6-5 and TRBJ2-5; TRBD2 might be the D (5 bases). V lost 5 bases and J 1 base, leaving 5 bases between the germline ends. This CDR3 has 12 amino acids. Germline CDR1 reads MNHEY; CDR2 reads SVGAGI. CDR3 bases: TGTGCCAGCAGTAGCGGCCAAGAGACCCAGTACTTC. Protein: CASSSGQETQYF.

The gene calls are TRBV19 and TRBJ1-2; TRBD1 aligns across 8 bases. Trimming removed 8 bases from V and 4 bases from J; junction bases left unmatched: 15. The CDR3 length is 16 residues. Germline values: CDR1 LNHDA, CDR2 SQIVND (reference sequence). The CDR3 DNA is TGTGCCAGTTCACCGACTTCAGGGGGCCTCCTCTATGGCTACACCTTC. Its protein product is CASSPTSGGLLYGYTF.

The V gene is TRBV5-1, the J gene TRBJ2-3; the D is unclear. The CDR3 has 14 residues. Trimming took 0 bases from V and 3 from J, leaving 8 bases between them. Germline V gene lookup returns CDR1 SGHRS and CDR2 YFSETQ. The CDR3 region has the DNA TGCGCCAGCAGCTTGGCCATGGGTACAGATACGCAGTATTTT. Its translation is CASSLAMGTDTQYF.

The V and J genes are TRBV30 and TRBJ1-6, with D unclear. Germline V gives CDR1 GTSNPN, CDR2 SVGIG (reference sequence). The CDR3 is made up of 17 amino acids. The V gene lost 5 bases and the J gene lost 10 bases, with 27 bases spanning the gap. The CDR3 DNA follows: TGTGCCTGGGTGGGTAAGAGTGCCCAAGGAGCTCACTCACCCCTCCACTTT. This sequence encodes CAWVGKSAQGAHSPLHF.

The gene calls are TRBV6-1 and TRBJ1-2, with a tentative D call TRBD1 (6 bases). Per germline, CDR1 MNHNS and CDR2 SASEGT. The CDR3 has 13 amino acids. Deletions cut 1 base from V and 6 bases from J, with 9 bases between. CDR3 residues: CASSEDRVNGYTF. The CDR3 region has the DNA TGTGCCAGCAGTGAAGACAGGGTGAATGGCTACACCTTC.

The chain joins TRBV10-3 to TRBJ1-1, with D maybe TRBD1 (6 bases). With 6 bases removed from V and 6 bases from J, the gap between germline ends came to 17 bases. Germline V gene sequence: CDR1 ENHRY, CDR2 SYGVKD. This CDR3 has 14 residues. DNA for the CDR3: TGTGCCATCAGCCCTTTCATACAGGGTTCTGAAGCTTTCTTT. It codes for CAISPFIQGSEAFF.